This TCR beta chain was sequenced in a study of regulatory T cells in long-lasting Graves disease. The CDR3 runs to 14 residues. The germline V gene encodes CDR1 MNHNS and CDR2 SASEGT. Trimming shortened V by 3 bases and J by 4 bases, and 10 bases separated the two germline ends. In this sample, this clonotype turned up many times. Combining iRepertoire HTBI primers with Arm-PCR of CDR3 regions, the authors built TCR beta libraries. MiXCR, run by TCRdb on the multiplex PCR reads, gives a single entry per CDR3 protein. The sample has over 300,000 distinct CDR3 sequences; around 15% are singletons. Noted time point: newly diagnosed GD, antithyroid drugs for less than 3 months. The authors made the TCR library using RNA they extracted from PBMCs.

The sequence was obtained from a female donor with Graves disease. Sequenced here: peripheral blood mononuclear cells (PBMCs), sampled at new diagnosis, from a patient treated with antithyroid drugs. The chain employs TRBV6-1 and TRBJ1-5; D gene ambiguous. CDR3 amino acids: CASSDGLGNQPQHF. The CDR3 region has the DNA TGTGCCAGCAGTGACGGTTTGGGGAATCAGCCCCAGCATTTT.